The table lists the clone carrying this TCR beta chain with many counts. Genomic DNA, the template, was used for profiling of the TCR beta VDJ and CDR3. MiXCR, run by TCRdb on the reads, gives a single entry per CDR3 protein. The sample has some 150,000 distinct CDR3 sequences, 40% to 45% seen once. This CDR3 is built from 15 residues. The germline gives CDR1 DFQATT, CDR2 SNEGSKA (reference sequence). The ends lost 1 base at V and 0 bases at J; junction bases unmatched: 3. The data stem from a study of CD8+CD57+ T cells in acquired aplastic anemia. Sequenced input: sorted CD4+, CD8+, or CD8+CD57+ T cells (not recorded which) from PBMCs. The source is a human donor in good health, serving as a control. The V and J genes are TRBV20-1 and TRBJ2-7, with 10 bases lining up with TRBD2. This chain's CDR3 is CSARAAGGTSYEQYF. CDR3 nucleotides: TGCAGTGCTAGAGCAGCGGGGGGGACCTCCTACGAGCAGTACTTC.